The 8 T cell receptor beta chains listed next were all sequenced from one sample in a study of blood T cell repertoires in COVID-19. Assay: immunoSEQ multiplex PCR; the TCRdb copy retains only in-frame clones and omits some. The repertoire includes 150,000 to 200,000 clones, 79% of them detected once, and around a fifth sits in the top ten. The sample consisted of PBMCs or T cells enriched from blood (not recorded which). Receptor source: a woman in her seventies in a cohort exposed to, infected with or recovered from COVID-19 (not recorded which).

V usage is TRBV7-9 and J usage is TRBJ1-4; perhaps TRBD1 as D (5 bases). V lost 6 bases and J lost 4, with 9 bases in between. Germline V gene lookup returns CDR1 SEHNR and CDR2 FQNEAQ (reference sequence). This CDR3 region has 13 residues. CDR3 sequence (DNA): TGTGCCAGCAGAGGACAACTTAATGAAAAACTGTTTTTT. Its protein is CASRGQLNEKLFF.

This chain's CDR3 is CASSRETGGAFF. As DNA, the CDR3 is TGTGCCAGCAGCAGAGAAACAGGGGGAGCTTTCTTT. The V call is TRBV12-3 or TRBV12-4, the J call TRBJ1-1; 8 bases agree with TRBD1. The CDR3 is 12 residues long. The V gene end was trimmed by 6 bases and the J gene end by 10 bases; junction bases not matched to a gene: 7.

V and J are TRBV24-1 and TRBJ1-3; the D is unclear. With 4 bases removed from V and 0 bases from J, the gap between germline ends came to 6 bases. Germline CDR1 and CDR2: KGHDR and SFDVKD. The CDR3 has 14 amino acids. The CDR3 coding sequence is TGTGCCACCAGTGAGCGGGGCTCTGGAAACACCATATATTTT. Its protein product is CATSERGSGNTIYF.

The rearrangement uses TRBV6-5 and TRBJ1-1; a weak D match, TRBD1 (5 bases). V lost 1 base and J lost 7, with 10 bases in between. The CDR3 runs 13 residues. CDR1 is MNHEY and CDR2 is SVGAGI in the germline V gene. The DNA of the CDR3 is TGTGCCAGCAGTTACTACGGGACTAATGAAGCTTTCTTT. It specifies CASSYYGTNEAFF.

The V and J genes are TRBV11-2 and TRBJ2-5, with 9 bases matching TRBD1. Germline V gene sequence: CDR1 SGHAT, CDR2 FQNNGV. CDR3 size: 13 residues. J gave up 5 bases and V 8 bases, and 6 bases lay outside the gene matches. The CDR3 DNA is TGTGCCAGCTTACAGGGGGCGAGGGAGACCCAGTACTTC. Encoded protein: CASLQGARETQYF. Supplemented by reference TRBV11-2 and TRBJ2-5, the full variable domain reads EAGVAQSPRYKIIEKRQSVAFWCNPISGHATLYWYQQILGQGPKLLIQFQNNGVVDDSQLPKDRFSAERLKGVDSTLKIQPAKLEDSAVYLCASLQGARETQYFGPGTRLLVL.

CDR3 nucleotide sequence: TGCGCCAGCAGCCAGGGACAGGGTGAAAAACTGTTTTTT. As protein: CASSQGQGEKLFF. This chain joins TRBV5-1 and TRBJ1-4; 9 nucleotides align to TRBD1. This CDR3 has 13 residues. From germline, CDR1 is SGHRS and CDR2 YFSETQ. Trimming removed 4 bases from V and 7 bases from J; junction bases left unmatched: 2.

The genes are TRBV7-2 and TRBJ1-5; perhaps TRBD1 as D (5 bases). V was cut by 8 bases and J by 2 bases, with 16 bases left in between. Germline loops: CDR1 SGHTA, CDR2 FQGNSA. The CDR3 contains 15 residues. In DNA form, the CDR3 reads TGTGCCAGCGCCCCCCCAGGAGGGGGCAATCAGCCCCAGCATTTT. This translates into CASAPPGGGNQPQHF.

This chain links TRBV28 with TRBJ2-1; D is unclear. This CDR3 has 11 residues. Trimming took off 4 bases at V and 10 bases at J, with 8 bases between the two ends. From germline, CDR1 is MDHEN and CDR2 SYDVKM. This chain's CDR3 is CASSSQPEQFF. CDR3 DNA sequence: TGTGCCAGCAGTTCACAGCCCGAGCAGTTCTTC. Based on the CDR3 plus reference TRBV28 and TRBJ2-1, the full variable domain is DVKVTQSSRYLVKRTGEKVFLECVQDMDHENMFWYRQDPGLGLRLIYFSYDVKMKEKGDIPEGYSVSREKKERFSLILESASTNQTSMYLCASSSQPEQFFGPGTRLTVL.